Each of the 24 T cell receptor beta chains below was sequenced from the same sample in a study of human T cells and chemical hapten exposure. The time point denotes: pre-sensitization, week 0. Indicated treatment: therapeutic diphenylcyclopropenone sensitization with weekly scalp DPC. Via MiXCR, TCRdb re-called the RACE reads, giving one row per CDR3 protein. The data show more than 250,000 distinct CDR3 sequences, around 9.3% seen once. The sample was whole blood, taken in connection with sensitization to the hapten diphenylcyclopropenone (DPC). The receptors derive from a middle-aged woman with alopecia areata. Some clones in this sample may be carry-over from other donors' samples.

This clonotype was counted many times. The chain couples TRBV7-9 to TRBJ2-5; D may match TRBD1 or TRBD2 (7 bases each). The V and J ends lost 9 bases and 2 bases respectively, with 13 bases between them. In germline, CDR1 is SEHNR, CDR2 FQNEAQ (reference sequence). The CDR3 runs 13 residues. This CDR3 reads CASSRGGQETQYF. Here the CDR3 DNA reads TGTGCCAGTAGCAGGGGGGGGCAAGAGACCCAGTACTTC.

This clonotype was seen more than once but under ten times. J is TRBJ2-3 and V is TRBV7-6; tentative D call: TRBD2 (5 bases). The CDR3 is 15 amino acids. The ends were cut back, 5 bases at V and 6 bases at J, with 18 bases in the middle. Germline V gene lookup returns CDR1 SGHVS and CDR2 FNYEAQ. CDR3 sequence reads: CASSNSASGSDTQYF. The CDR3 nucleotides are TGTGCCAGCAGCAATAGCGCCTCCGGCAGCGATACGCAGTATTTT. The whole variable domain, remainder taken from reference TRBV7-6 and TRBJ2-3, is GAGVSQSPRYKVTKRGQDVALRCDPISGHVSLYWYRQALGQGPEFLTYFNYEAQQDKSGLPNDRFSAERPEGSISTLTIQRTEQRDSAMYRCASSNSASGSDTQYFGPGTRLTVL.

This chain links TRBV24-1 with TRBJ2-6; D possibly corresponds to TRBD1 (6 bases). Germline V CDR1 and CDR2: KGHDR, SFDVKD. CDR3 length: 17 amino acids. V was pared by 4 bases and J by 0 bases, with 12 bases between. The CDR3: CATSDHRAGSGANVLTF. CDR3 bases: TGTGCCACCAGTGACCACAGGGCCGGCTCTGGGGCCAACGTCCTGACTTTC.

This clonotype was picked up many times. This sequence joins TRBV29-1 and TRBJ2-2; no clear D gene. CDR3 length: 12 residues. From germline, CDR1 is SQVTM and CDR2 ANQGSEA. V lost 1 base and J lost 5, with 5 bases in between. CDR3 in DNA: TGCAGCGTTGAAGGGTCGACCGGGGAGCTGTTTTTT. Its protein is CSVEGSTGELFF.

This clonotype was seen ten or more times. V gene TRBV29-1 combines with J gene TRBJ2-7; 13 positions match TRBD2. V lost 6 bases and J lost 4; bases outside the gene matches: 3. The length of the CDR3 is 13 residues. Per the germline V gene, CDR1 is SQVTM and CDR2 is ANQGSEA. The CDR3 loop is CSVRTSGRYEQYF. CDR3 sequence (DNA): TGCAGCGTGAGGACTAGCGGGAGATACGAGCAGTACTTC.

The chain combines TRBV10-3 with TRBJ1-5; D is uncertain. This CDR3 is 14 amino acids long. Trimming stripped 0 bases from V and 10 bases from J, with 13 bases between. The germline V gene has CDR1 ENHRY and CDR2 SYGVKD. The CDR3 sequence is CAISESIGIPPQHF. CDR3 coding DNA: TGTGCCATCAGTGAGTCGATCGGTATACCCCCCCAGCATTTT.

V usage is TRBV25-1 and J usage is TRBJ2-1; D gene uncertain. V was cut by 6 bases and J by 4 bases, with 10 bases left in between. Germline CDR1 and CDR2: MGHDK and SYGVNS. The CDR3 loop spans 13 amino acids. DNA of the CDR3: TGTGCCAGCAGGGCGACTGGATACAATGAGCAGTTCTTC. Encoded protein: CASRATGYNEQFF.

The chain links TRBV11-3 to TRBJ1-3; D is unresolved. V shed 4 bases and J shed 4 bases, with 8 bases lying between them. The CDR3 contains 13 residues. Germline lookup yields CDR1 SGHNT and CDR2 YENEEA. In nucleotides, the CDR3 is TGTGCCAGCAGCTCCTCCGCAGGAAACACCATATATTTT. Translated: CASSSSAGNTIYF.

The CDR3 is CASSLVPGANEKLFF. The CDR3 DNA reads TGTGCCAGCAGCTTAGTTCCGGGGGCTAATGAAAAACTGTTTTTT. This rearrangement joins TRBV7-9 to TRBJ1-4, with a tentative D call TRBD1 (5 bases). The ends were cut back, 1 base at V and 3 bases at J, with 9 bases in the middle. Germline V gives CDR1 SEHNR, CDR2 FQNEAQ (reference sequence). The CDR3 has 15 amino acids.

CDR3 nucleotide sequence: TGTGCCAGCGCTGGCGGACCTCAAGAGACCCAGTACTTC. This codes for CASAGGPQETQYF. The gene calls are TRBV7-2 and TRBJ2-5; D is uncertain. V was cut by 8 bases and J by 2 bases, with 12 bases left in between. Per germline, CDR1 SGHTA and CDR2 FQGNSA. The CDR3 sequence is 13 residues long.

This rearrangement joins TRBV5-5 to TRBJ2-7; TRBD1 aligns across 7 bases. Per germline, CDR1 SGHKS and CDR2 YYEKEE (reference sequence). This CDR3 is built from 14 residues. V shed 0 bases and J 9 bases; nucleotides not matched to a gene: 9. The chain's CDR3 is CASSLDRGLRLQYF. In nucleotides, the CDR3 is TGTGCCAGCAGCTTGGACAGGGGTTTACGATTGCAGTACTTC.

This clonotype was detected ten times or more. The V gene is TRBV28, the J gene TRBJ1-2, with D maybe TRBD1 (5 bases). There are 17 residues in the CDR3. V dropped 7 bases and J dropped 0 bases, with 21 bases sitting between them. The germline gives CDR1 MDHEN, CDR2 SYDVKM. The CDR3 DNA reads TGTGCCAGCACCCGCCCGGGGGGAACAAGAACTAACTATGGCTACACCTTC. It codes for CASTRPGGTRTNYGYTF.

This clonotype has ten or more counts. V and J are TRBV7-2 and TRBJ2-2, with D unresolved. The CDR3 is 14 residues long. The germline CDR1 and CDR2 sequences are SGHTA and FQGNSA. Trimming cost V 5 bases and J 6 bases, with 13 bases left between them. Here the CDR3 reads CASSPNFAAGELFF. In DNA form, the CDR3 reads TGTGCCAGCAGCCCAAACTTTGCAGCCGGGGAGCTGTTTTTT.

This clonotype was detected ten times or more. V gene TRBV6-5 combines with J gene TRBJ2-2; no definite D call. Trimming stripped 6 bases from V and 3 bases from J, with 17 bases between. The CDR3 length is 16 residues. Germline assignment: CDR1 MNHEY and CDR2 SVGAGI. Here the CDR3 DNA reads TGTGCCAGCAGACGTCGGGCCCCTTCGGACACCGGGGAGCTGTTTTTT. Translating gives CASRRRAPSDTGELFF.

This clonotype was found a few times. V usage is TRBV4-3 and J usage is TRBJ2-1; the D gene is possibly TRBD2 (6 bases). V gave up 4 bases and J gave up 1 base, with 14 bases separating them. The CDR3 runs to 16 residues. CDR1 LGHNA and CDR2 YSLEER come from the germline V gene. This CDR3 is CASSRVVGGSYNEQFF. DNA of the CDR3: TGCGCCAGCAGCCGAGTCGTCGGAGGGTCCTACAATGAGCAGTTCTTC.

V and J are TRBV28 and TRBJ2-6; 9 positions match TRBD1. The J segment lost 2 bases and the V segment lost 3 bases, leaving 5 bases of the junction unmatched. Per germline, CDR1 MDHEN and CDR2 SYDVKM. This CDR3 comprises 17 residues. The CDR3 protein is CASSLGDRDPGANVLTF. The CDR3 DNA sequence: TGTGCCAGCAGTTTGGGGGACAGGGATCCTGGGGCCAACGTCCTGACTTTC.

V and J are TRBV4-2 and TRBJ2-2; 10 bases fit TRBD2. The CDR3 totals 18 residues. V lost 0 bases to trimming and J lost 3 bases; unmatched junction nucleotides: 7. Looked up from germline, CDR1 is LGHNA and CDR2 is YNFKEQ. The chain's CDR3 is CASSQDARTSGYTGELFF. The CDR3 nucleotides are TGTGCCAGCAGCCAAGATGCCCGGACTAGCGGTTACACCGGGGAGCTGTTTTTT.

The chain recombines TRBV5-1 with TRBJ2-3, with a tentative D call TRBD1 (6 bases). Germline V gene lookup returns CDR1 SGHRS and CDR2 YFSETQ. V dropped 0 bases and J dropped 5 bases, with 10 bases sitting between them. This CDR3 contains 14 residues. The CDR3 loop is CASSLVGRGDTQYF. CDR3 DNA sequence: TGCGCCAGCAGCTTGGTTGGCAGGGGAGATACGCAGTATTTT.

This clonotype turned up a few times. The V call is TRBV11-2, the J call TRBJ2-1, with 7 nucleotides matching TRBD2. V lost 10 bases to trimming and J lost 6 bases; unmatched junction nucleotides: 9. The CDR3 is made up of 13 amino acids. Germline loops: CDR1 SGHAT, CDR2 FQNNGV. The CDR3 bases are TGTGCCACCAGACTAGCCAACCGCAATGAGCAGTTCTTC. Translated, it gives CATRLANRNEQFF.

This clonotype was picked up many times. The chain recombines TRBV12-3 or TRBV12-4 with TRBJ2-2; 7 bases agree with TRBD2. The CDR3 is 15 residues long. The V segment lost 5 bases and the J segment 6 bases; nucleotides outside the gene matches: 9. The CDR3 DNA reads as TGTGCCAGCAGTCCTCAGGGTCGGGGGGCCGGGGAGCTGTTTTTT. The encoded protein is CASSPQGRGAGELFF.

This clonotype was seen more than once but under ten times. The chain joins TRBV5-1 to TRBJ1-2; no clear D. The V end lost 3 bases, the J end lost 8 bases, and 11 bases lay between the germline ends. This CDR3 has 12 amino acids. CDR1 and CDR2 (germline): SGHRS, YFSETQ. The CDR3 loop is CASSSGLGGYTF. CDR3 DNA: TGCGCCAGCAGCTCCGGACTGGGAGGCTACACCTTC.

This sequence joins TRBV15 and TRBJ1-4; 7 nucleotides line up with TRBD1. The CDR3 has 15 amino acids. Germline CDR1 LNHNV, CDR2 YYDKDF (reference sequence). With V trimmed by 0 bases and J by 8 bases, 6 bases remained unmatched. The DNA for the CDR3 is TGTGCCACCAGCAGAGATGACAGGGCGGAGGAAAAACTGTTTTTT. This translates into CATSRDDRAEEKLFF.

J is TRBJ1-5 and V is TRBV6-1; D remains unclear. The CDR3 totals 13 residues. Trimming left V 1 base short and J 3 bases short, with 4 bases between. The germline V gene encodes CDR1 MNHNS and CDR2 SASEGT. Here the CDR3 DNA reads TGTGCCAGCAGTGAAGGCCCCAATCAGCCCCAGCATTTT. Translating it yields CASSEGPNQPQHF.

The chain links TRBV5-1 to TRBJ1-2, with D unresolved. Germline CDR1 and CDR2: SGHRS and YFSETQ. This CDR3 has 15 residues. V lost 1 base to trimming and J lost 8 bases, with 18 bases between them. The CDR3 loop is CASSLTIWNGGGYTF. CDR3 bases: TGCGCCAGCAGCTTGACCATATGGAATGGCGGCGGCTACACCTTC. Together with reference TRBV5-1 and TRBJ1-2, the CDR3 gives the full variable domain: KAGVTQTPRYLIKTRGQQVTLSCSPISGHRSVSWYQQTPGQGLQFLFEYFSETQRNKGNFPGRFSGRQFSNSRSEMNVSTLELGDSALYLCASSLTIWNGGGYTFGSGTRLTVV.